Presented here are 18 T cell receptor beta chains from one specimen sequenced in a study of cytotoxic CD8 clonotypes in ibrutinib-treated CLL. TCRdb's table, derived via immunoSEQ multiplex PCR, lists solely in-frame clones and lacks some. The sample yields approximately 80,000 clones, around 84% seen once. The material was PBMCs, obtained before ibrutinib treatment. These TCRs come from a human donor with chronic lymphocytic leukemia.

The V gene is TRBV18, the J gene TRBJ2-7; 11 bases match TRBD2. This CDR3 has 17 residues. Germline CDR1 and CDR2: KGHSH and LQKENI. V lost 6 bases, J lost 1 base, and 11 bases stayed unmatched. In nucleotides, the CDR3 is TGTGCCAGCTCTCTGAGGACTAGCGGGCCATTGTCCTACGAGCAGTACTTC. Protein: CASSLRTSGPLSYEQYF.

The chain is built from TRBV11-2 and TRBJ1-1; D remains ambiguous. The V gene's germline CDR1 is SGHAT and CDR2 FQNNGV. This CDR3 is built from 16 residues. Deletions cut 3 bases from V and 0 bases from J, with 14 bases between. CDR3 DNA sequence: TGTGCCAGCAGCTTGGATGGGTTGTGGATGAACACTGAAGCTTTCTTT. This codes for CASSLDGLWMNTEAFF.

The V call is TRBV7-2, the J call TRBJ1-2; tentatively, D is TRBD1 (5 bases). The CDR3 is 17 residues long. Germline lookup yields CDR1 SGHTA and CDR2 FQGNSA. Trimming shortened V by 2 bases and J by 5 bases, and 21 bases separated the two germline ends. This CDR3 reads CASSLSYRGVSVYGYTF. CDR3 coding DNA: TGTGCCAGCAGCTTAAGTTATAGGGGAGTCTCCGTGTATGGCTACACCTTC.

Only one count was recorded for this clone. The chain carries TRBV7-2 and TRBJ1-5, with D uncertain. The ends were cut back, 5 bases at V and 2 bases at J, with 13 bases in the middle. Per germline, CDR1 SGHTA and CDR2 FQGNSA. The CDR3 is 15 amino acids. CDR3 protein: CASSGLMGGNQPQHF. The CDR3 nucleotides read TGTGCCAGCAGCGGACTCATGGGTGGCAATCAGCCCCAGCATTTT.

The gene calls are TRBV7-8 and TRBJ1-1; weak D call: TRBD1 (6 bases). There are 15 residues in the CDR3. CDR1 is SGHVS and CDR2 is FQNEAQ in the germline V gene. Trimming left V 1 base short and J 2 bases short, with 11 bases between. The CDR3 here is CASSLENRANTEAFF. Here the CDR3 DNA reads TGTGCCAGCAGCTTAGAAAACAGGGCCAACACTGAAGCTTTCTTT.

V gene TRBV9 combines with J gene TRBJ2-5; 7 bases line up with TRBD2. Losses at the gene ends were 2 bases for V and 5 bases for J; bases not matched to a gene: 6. Germline V lookup: CDR1 SGDLS, CDR2 YYNGEE. This CDR3 is built from 14 residues. CDR3 in DNA: TGTGCCAGCAGCGTGGGAGGGGTTGGGGAGACCCAGTACTTC. Amino acid sequence: CASSVGGVGETQYF.

This clone was observed a single time. The chain combines TRBV5-6 with TRBJ2-2; D ambiguous. CDR1 is SGHDT, CDR2 YYEEEE, per germline. The CDR3 is made up of 15 amino acids. V gave up 5 bases and J gave up 5 bases, with 16 bases separating them. The CDR3 protein is CASRLGRSRTGELFF. The CDR3 DNA is TGTGCCAGCAGGCTGGGCCGGTCCAGAACCGGGGAGCTGTTTTTT.

The chain links TRBV7-3 to TRBJ2-1; the match to TRBD1 covers 7 bases. The V gene's germline CDR1 is SGHTA and CDR2 FQGTGA. This CDR3 has 12 amino acids. J was trimmed by 7 bases and V by 3 bases; bases with no gene match: 0. The CDR3 reads CASSLTGNEQFF. In DNA, the CDR3 is TGTGCCAGCAGCTTGACAGGGAATGAGCAGTTCTTC.

V and J are TRBV5-1 and TRBJ2-2, with TRBD1 identical over 7 bases. Germline V gives CDR1 SGHRS, CDR2 YFSETQ. The CDR3 totals 14 residues. Germline trimming cut 3 bases from V and 1 base from J; bases unmatched to any gene: 0. This CDR3 is CASSWTGNTGELFF. The CDR3 coding sequence is TGCGCCAGCAGCTGGACAGGGAACACCGGGGAGCTGTTTTTT.

This clone occurred once. The chain combines TRBV5-6 with TRBJ2-7, with 12 positions matching TRBD2. The CDR3 is 17 residues long. V trimming: 3 bases; J trimming: 4 bases; junction bases outside the gene matches: 11. Germline assignment: CDR1 SGHDT and CDR2 YYEEEE. The CDR3 DNA follows: TGTGCCAGCAGCTCTAGCGGGAGGGTCCAAGACATATACGAGCAGTACTTC. This translates into CASSSSGRVQDIYEQYF.

A single count supports this clone. This chain links TRBV10-3 with TRBJ1-1; 7 bases are a match to TRBD1. This CDR3 has 13 residues. Trimming at V came to 4 bases and at J to 8 bases, leaving 7 bases not matched to a gene. The germline V gene has CDR1 ENHRY and CDR2 SYGVKD. The CDR3 sequence: CAISGGNRGEAFF. CDR3 sequence (DNA): TGTGCCATCAGTGGGGGGAACAGGGGCGAAGCTTTCTTT.

This clone was picked up one time. The chain links TRBV19 to TRBJ1-5; D possibly corresponds to TRBD1 (5 bases). Per the germline V gene, CDR1 is LNHDA and CDR2 is SQIVND (reference sequence). The CDR3 runs to 15 residues. V was clipped by 7 bases and J by 0 bases, with 13 bases between them. DNA for the CDR3: TGTGCCAGTATAGAGGGGCTTTATAGCAATCAGCCCCAGCATTTT. It specifies CASIEGLYSNQPQHF.

The rearrangement links TRBV28 to TRBJ1-2; 9 nucleotides match TRBD1. The CDR3 has 14 amino acids. With V trimmed by 5 bases and J by 10 bases, 11 bases remained unmatched. CDR1 and CDR2 (germline): MDHEN, SYDVKM. Here the CDR3 DNA reads TGTGCCAGCAGTACCATACAGGGGGCGCAGGTCTACACCTTC. Protein product: CASSTIQGAQVYTF.

The chain carries TRBV7-2 and TRBJ1-5; a possible D gene is TRBD1 (6 bases). V lost 1 base, J lost 5 bases, and 15 bases lay in between. CDR3 length: 16 residues. The germline V gene encodes CDR1 SGHTA and CDR2 FQGNSA. CDR3 nucleotides: TGTGCCAGCAGCTTAGTTTTCGGGGCAGGGGATCAGCCCCAGCATTTT. It translates to CASSLVFGAGDQPQHF.

The chain combines TRBV7-3 with TRBJ2-1; D gene unclear. Germline CDR1 is SGHTA and CDR2 is FQGTGA. V was trimmed by 2 bases and J by 2 bases, leaving 13 bases between them. CDR3 length: 16 amino acids. This CDR3 is CASSLAIGTAYNEQFF. In DNA, the CDR3 is TGTGCCAGCAGCTTAGCAATCGGAACAGCCTACAATGAGCAGTTCTTC.

In DNA, the CDR3 is TGTGCCAGCAGCTTATCGGGGGGCTCTATTCAGCCCCAGCATTTT. Translation: CASSLSGGSIQPQHF. The chain recombines TRBV7-8 with TRBJ1-5; tentative D call: TRBD1 (6 bases). The CDR3 extends over 15 amino acids. Trimming shortened V by 2 bases and J by 6 bases, and 14 bases separated the two germline ends. The V gene's germline CDR1 is SGHVS and CDR2 FQNEAQ. The full variable domain, completed using reference TRBV7-8 and TRBJ1-5, is GAGVSQSPRYKVAKRGQDVALRCDPISGHVSLFWYQQALGQGPEFLTYFQNEAQLDKSGLPSDRFFAERPEGSVSTLKIQRTQQEDSAVYLCASSLSGGSIQPQHFGDGTRLSIL.

This chain links TRBV7-6 with TRBJ2-1; D is perhaps TRBD1 or TRBD2 (7 bases each). Trimming cost V 5 bases and J 4 bases, with 24 bases left between them. The length of the CDR3 is 18 residues. CDR1 is SGHVS and CDR2 is FNYEAQ in the germline V gene. The CDR3: CASSRWVQGGDQYNEQFF. The CDR3, as DNA: TGTGCCAGCAGCAGATGGGTTCAGGGGGGGGACCAGTACAATGAGCAGTTCTTC.

In its sample, this clone was seen once. The chain carries TRBV7-9 and TRBJ1-5; D possibly corresponds to TRBD1 (6 bases). Germline assignment: CDR1 SEHNR and CDR2 FQNEAQ (reference sequence). V was trimmed by 5 bases and J by 2 bases, leaving 10 bases between them. The length of the CDR3 is 14 residues. The CDR3 sequence: CASSPGQGNQPQHF. The CDR3 DNA reads TGTGCCAGCAGCCCGGGACAAGGCAATCAGCCCCAGCATTTT.